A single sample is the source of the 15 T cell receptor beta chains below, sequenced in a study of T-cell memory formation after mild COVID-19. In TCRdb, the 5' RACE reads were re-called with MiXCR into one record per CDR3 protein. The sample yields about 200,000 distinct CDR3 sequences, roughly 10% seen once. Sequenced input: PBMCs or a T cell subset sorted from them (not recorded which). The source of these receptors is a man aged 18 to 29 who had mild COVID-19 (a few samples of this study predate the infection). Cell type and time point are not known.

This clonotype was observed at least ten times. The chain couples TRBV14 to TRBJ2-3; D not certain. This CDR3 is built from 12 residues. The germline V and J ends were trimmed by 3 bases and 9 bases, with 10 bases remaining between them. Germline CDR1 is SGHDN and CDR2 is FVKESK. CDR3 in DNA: TGTGCCAGCAGCCAGACGAGCCCAACGCAGTATTTT. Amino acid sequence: CASSQTSPTQYF.

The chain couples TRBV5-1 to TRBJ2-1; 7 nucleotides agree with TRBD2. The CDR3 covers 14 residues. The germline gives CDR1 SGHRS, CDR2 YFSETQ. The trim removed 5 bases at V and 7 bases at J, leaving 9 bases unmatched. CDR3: CASSTGQGGNEQFF. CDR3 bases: TGCGCCAGCAGTACGGGCCAGGGAGGGAATGAGCAGTTCTTC.

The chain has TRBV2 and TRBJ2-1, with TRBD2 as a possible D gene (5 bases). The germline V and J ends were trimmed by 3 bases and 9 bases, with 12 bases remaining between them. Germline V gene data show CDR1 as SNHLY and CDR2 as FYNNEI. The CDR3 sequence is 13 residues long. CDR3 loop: CASSDYEGGEQFF. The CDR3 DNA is TGTGCCAGCAGTGACTACGAGGGCGGTGAGCAGTTCTTC.

CDR3 protein: CSAVSSGGPAFQETQYF. CDR3 DNA sequence: TGCAGTGCTGTCTCTAGCGGGGGGCCCGCCTTCCAAGAGACCCAGTACTTC. The rearrangement links TRBV20-1 to TRBJ2-5, with 11 bases lining up with TRBD2. The germline gives CDR1 DFQATT, CDR2 SNEGSKA (reference sequence). This CDR3 has 17 amino acids. The V segment lost 5 bases and the J segment 1 base; nucleotides outside the gene matches: 12.

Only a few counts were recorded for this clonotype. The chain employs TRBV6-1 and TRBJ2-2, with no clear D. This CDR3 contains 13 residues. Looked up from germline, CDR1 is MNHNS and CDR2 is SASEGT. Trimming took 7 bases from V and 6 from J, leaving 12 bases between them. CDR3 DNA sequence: TGTGCCAGCACCACCAGAGCTCCCGGGGAGCTGTTTTTT. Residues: CASTTRAPGELFF.

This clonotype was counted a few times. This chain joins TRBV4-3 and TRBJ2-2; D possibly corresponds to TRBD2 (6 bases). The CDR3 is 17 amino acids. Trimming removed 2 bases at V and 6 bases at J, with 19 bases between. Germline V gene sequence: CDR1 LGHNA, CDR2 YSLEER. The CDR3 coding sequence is TGCGCCAGCAGCCAAAGCGTGGACTGGGAGGACCCCGGGGAGCTGTTTTTT. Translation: CASSQSVDWEDPGELFF.

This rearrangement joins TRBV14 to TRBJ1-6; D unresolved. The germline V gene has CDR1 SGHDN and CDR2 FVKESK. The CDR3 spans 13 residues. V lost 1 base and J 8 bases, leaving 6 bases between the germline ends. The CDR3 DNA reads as TGTGCCAGCAGCCAAGTCGAGTATTCACCCCTCCACTTT. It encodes CASSQVEYSPLHF.

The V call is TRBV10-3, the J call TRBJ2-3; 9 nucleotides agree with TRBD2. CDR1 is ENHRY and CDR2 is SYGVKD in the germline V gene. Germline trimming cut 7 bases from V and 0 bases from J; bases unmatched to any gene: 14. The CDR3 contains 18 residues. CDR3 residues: CAITSLGGGGPSTDTQYF. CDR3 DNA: TGTGCCATCACCTCCTTAGGCGGGGGGGGACCTAGCACAGATACGCAGTATTTT.

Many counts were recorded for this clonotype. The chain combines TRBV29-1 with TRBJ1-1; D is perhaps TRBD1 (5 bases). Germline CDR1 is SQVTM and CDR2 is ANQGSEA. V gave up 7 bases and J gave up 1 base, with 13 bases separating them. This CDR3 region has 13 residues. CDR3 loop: CSARTLTNTEAFF. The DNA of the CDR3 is TGCAGCGCTCGGACACTTACGAACACTGAAGCTTTCTTT.

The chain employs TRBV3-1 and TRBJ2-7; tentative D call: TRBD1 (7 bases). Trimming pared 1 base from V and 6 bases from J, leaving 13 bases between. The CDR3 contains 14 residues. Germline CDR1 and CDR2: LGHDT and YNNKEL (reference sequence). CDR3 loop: CASSQVNRGGEQYF. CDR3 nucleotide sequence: TGTGCCAGCAGCCAAGTCAACAGGGGAGGCGAGCAGTACTTC.

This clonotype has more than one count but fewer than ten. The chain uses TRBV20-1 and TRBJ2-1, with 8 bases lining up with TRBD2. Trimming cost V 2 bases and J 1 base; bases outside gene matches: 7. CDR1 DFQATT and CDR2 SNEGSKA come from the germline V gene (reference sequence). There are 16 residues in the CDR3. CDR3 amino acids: CSARSPGGGSYNEQFF. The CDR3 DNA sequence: TGCAGTGCTAGATCCCCGGGGGGGGGTTCCTACAATGAGCAGTTCTTC.

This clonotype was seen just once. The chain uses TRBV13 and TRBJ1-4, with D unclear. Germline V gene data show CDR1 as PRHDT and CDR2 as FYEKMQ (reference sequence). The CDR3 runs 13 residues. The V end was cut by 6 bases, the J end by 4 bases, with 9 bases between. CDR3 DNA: TGTGCCAGCAGTTTGGACGGTAATGAAAAACTGTTTTTT. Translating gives CASSLDGNEKLFF.

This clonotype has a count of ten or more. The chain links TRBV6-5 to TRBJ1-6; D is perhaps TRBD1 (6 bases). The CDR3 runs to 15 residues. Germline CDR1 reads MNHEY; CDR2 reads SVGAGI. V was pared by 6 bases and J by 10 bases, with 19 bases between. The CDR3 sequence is CASSLRGVVGSPLHF. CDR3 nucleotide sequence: TGTGCCAGCAGCCTAAGGGGGGTTGTTGGGTCACCCCTCCACTTT.

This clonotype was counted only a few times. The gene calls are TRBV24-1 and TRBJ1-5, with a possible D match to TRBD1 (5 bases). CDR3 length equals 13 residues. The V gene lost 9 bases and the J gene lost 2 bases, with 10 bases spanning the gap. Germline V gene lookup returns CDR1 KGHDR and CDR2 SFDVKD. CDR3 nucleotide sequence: TGTGCCACCGCGGGGGGGGGCAATCAGCCCCAGCATTTT. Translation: CATAGGGNQPQHF.

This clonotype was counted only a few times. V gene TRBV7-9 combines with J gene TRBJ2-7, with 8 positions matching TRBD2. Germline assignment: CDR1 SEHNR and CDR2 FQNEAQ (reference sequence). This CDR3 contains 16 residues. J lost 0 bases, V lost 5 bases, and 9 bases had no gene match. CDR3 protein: CASSPAGGSLSYEQYV. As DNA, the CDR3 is TGTGCCAGCAGCCCCGCGGGGGGCTCCCTCTCCTACGAGCAGTACGTC.